The sequence of this T cell receptor (beta chain) was determined in a study of T cells in Graves' hyperthyroidism and ophthalmopathy. This clonotype was recorded many times. This CDR3 contains 18 residues. The ends were cut back, 5 bases at V and 0 bases at J, with 20 bases in the middle. Germline V lookup: CDR1 SNHLY, CDR2 FYNNEI. Newly diagnosed patients aged 18 to 65 had hyperthyroidism of under 2 months' duration. Exclusion followed for patients with uncontrolled infection, other autoimmune disease, pregnancy or lactation. A roughly 9.3 ml volume of fresh peripheral blood provided the PBMCs. TCR beta CDR3 regions were amplified from RNA transcripts. HTBI primers were employed in a first-round RT-PCR of the TCR CDR3. In TCRdb, the multiplex PCR reads were re-called with MiXCR into one record per CDR3 protein. Altogether some 300,000 distinct CDR3 sequences are present, 13% being singletons, with the ten largest covering almost 8%.

The sample was blood. The receptor was derived from a woman in her twenties or thirties with Graves' hyperthyroidism that later progressed to Graves' ophthalmopathy. This chain joins TRBV2 and TRBJ1-3; D perhaps matches TRBD1 (5 bases). DNA of the CDR3: TGTGCCAGCAGTCGAAAGCTGACAGAAAATTTCTCTGGAAACACCATATATTTT. Translated, it gives CASSRKLTENFSGNTIYF.